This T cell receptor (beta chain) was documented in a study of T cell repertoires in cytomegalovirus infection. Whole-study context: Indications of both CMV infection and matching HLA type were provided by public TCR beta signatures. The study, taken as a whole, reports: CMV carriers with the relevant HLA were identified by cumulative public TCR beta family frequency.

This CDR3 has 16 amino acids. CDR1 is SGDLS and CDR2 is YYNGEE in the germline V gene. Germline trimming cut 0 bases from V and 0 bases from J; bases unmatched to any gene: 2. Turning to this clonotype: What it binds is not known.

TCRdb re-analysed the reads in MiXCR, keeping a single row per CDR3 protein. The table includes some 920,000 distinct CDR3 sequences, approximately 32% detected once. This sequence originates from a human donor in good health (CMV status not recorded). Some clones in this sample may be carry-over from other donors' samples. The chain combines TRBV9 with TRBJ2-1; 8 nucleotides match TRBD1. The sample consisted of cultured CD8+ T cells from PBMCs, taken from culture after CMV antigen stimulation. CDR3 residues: CASSVDRGSSYNEQFF. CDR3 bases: TGTGCCAGCAGCGTAGACAGGGGGAGCTCCTACAATGAGCAGTTCTTC.